Shown below are 20 T cell receptor beta chains from a single sample sequenced in a study of Ad26.COV2.S vaccination and SARS-CoV-2 variants. Treatment reported: roughly 20 received Ad26.COV2.S at low or high dose, single or two shots; about 5 received placebo; per-sample allocation not given. Samples analyzed were those drawn on day 63 after the first vaccine or placebo injection. Measured with immunoSEQ multiplex PCR; TCRdb has only the in-frame clones, and not every one. The sample holds some 400,000 clones, 75% to 90% seen once. The material was peripheral blood, obtained in a trial of Ad26.COV2.S vaccine versus placebo. These receptors all stem from a person aged 18-65 years who received the Ad26.COV2.S COVID-19 vaccine or a placebo.

This chain links TRBV7-8 with TRBJ2-4; TRBD1 aligns across 10 bases. Germline assignment: CDR1 SGHVS and CDR2 FQNEAQ. J gave up 7 bases and V 4 bases, and 7 bases lay outside the gene matches. This CDR3 is built from 15 residues. CDR3 sequence: CASSSWTGGSNIQYF. CDR3 coding DNA: TGTGCCAGCAGCTCGTGGACAGGGGGTTCGAACATTCAGTACTTC.

The genes are TRBV29-1 and TRBJ2-2; tentatively, D is TRBD2 (5 bases). The CDR3 has 14 residues. Deletions cut 5 bases from V and 2 bases from J, with 12 bases between. Germline CDR1 SQVTM, CDR2 ANQGSEA. The CDR3 region is CSVSNGINTGELFF. CDR3 DNA: TGCAGCGTTAGTAACGGGATAAACACCGGGGAGCTGTTTTTT.

Here the CDR3 reads CASSPDRGNRGYTF. The CDR3 DNA sequence: TGCGCCAGCAGCCCAGATCGTGGAAATCGTGGCTACACCTTC. The chain joins TRBV5-1 to TRBJ1-2; D is undetermined. The CDR3 is 14 amino acids. V lost 4 bases and J 7 bases, leaving 17 bases between the germline ends. Germline V CDR1 and CDR2: SGHRS, YFSETQ.

This clone was counted a single time. The chain links TRBV5-1 to TRBJ2-7, with 8 bases lining up with TRBD1. With 5 bases clipped from V and 0 bases from J, the junction kept 4 bases outside the gene matches. CDR1 and CDR2 from the germline V gene are SGHRS and YFSETQ. The CDR3 extends over 14 amino acids. DNA for the CDR3: TGCGCCAGCAGATCAGGACAGGGCTCCTACGAGCAGTACTTC. Its translation is CASRSGQGSYEQYF.

This clone occurred once. The genes are TRBV6-5 and TRBJ1-2; D is possibly TRBD1 (6 bases). V shed 2 bases and J shed 3 bases, with 10 bases lying between them. Germline CDR1 and CDR2: MNHEY and SVGAGI. The CDR3 consists of 14 residues. CDR3 protein: CASSYGGADYGYTF. The CDR3, as DNA: TGTGCCAGCAGTTACGGGGGGGCGGACTATGGCTACACCTTC.

The chain joins TRBV5-6 to TRBJ1-1; possible D gene TRBD1, 6 bases. CDR1 and CDR2 (germline): SGHDT, YYEEEE. The CDR3 totals 15 residues. Trimming removed 0 bases from V and 5 bases from J, with 14 bases in between. CDR3 sequence (DNA): TGTGCCAGCAGCTTGGTTATGGGCAGGGGTACTGAAGCTTTCTTT. As protein: CASSLVMGRGTEAFF.

The chain employs TRBV29-1 and TRBJ2-1, with 7 bases lining up with TRBD2. With 4 bases clipped from V and 0 bases from J, the junction kept 3 bases outside the gene matches. Germline CDR1 SQVTM, CDR2 ANQGSEA. The CDR3 totals 14 residues. The CDR3 nucleotides read TGCAGCGTTGGGTGGGGGGGCTCCTACAATGAGCAGTTCTTC. Translated: CSVGWGGSYNEQFF.

The V call is TRBV6-2 or TRBV6-3, the J call TRBJ2-1, with D perhaps given as TRBD1 or TRBD2 (5 bases each). Trimming left V 3 bases short and J 10 bases short, with 19 bases between. This CDR3 region has 15 residues. The germline CDR1 and CDR2 sequences are MNHEY and SVGEGT. The CDR3 is CASSYKEAGRDEQFF. As DNA, the CDR3 is TGTGCCAGCAGTTATAAGGAGGCAGGGCGAGACGAGCAGTTCTTC.

V usage is TRBV9 and J usage is TRBJ2-3, with D hard to call. This CDR3 has 13 residues. Germline lookup yields CDR1 SGDLS and CDR2 YYNGEE. V gave up 3 bases and J gave up 2 bases, with 7 bases separating them. CDR3: CASSGPYTDTQYF. CDR3 nucleotide sequence: TGTGCCAGCAGCGGACCATACACAGATACGCAGTATTTT. The full variable domain, completed using reference TRBV9 and TRBJ2-3, is DSGVTQTPKHLITATGQRVTLRCSPRSGDLSVYWYQQSLDQGLQFLIQYYNGEERAKGNILERFSAQQFPDLHSELNLSSLELGDSALYFCASSGPYTDTQYFGPGTRLTVL.

This chain joins TRBV7-3 and TRBJ1-2, with TRBD1 identical over 7 bases. Germline assignment: CDR1 SGHTA and CDR2 FQGTGA. J lost 4 bases, V lost 5 bases, and 7 bases had no gene match. The CDR3 is 14 residues long. For the CDR3, the DNA is TGTGCCAGCAGCGGCCCGGGACAGCTCTATGGCTACACCTTC. Translated, it gives CASSGPGQLYGYTF.

The chain links TRBV7-8 to TRBJ2-3, with D possibly being TRBD2 (6 bases). Trimming cost V 5 bases and J 5 bases, with 17 bases left between them. The CDR3 contains 15 residues. Germline values: CDR1 SGHVS, CDR2 FQNEAQ. The CDR3 sequence: CASSHSGESIDTQYF. CDR3 DNA: TGTGCCAGCAGCCATAGCGGAGAGAGTATAGATACGCAGTATTTT.

V gene TRBV7-3 combines with J gene TRBJ1-1; D not resolved. The germline gives CDR1 SGHTA, CDR2 FQGTGA. The V gene lost 5 bases and the J gene lost 4 bases, with 11 bases spanning the gap. The CDR3 contains 13 residues. CDR3 sequence (DNA): TGTGCCAGCAGCGTTGGAACCGGCACTGAAGCTTTCTTT. It is translated as CASSVGTGTEAFF.

The CDR3 region is CASSVGSHRGGEKLFF. In DNA, the CDR3 is TGTGCCAGCAGCGTGGGCTCCCACAGGGGTGGTGAAAAACTGTTTTTT. The rearrangement links TRBV9 to TRBJ1-4; TRBD1 matches at 7 bases. CDR3 length: 16 residues. Germline CDR1 and CDR2: SGDLS and YYNGEE. V lost 2 bases to trimming and J lost 7 bases; unmatched junction nucleotides: 11.

The rearrangement joins TRBV10-1 to TRBJ1-2, with TRBD1 matching 12 bases. Unmatched junction bases numbered 12, after V lost 10 bases and J lost 3 bases. The CDR3 runs to 16 residues. Germline CDR1 reads WNHNN; CDR2 reads SYGVQD (reference sequence). The CDR3 DNA is TGCGCCATCACAGGCGGGACAGGGGGCCTGGACTATGGCTACACCTTC. Translation gives CAITGGTGGLDYGYTF.

This rearrangement joins TRBV15 to TRBJ2-3; D not resolved. Trimming left V 4 bases short and J 8 bases short, with 13 bases between. This CDR3 has 13 amino acids. Germline V gene lookup returns CDR1 LNHNV and CDR2 YYDKDF (reference sequence). The CDR3 loop is CATSTSLPGTQYF. The CDR3 DNA reads as TGTGCCACCAGCACCTCACTACCCGGTACGCAGTATTTT.

The chain uses TRBV9 and TRBJ1-6, with 8 bases aligning to TRBD1. This CDR3 spans 15 amino acids. J lost 7 bases, V lost 2 bases, and 5 bases had no gene match. CDR1 and CDR2 (germline): SGDLS, YYNGEE. The CDR3 sequence is CASSVGTGHNSPLHF. CDR3 DNA: TGTGCCAGCAGCGTTGGGACAGGACACAATTCACCCCTCCACTTT.

This clone showed up just once. The V and J genes are TRBV5-8 and TRBJ2-3; 10 nucleotides match TRBD2. After removal of 3 bases from V and 3 bases from J, the junction contained 7 bases not matched to a gene. This CDR3 spans 16 amino acids. CDR1 and CDR2 (germline): SGHTS, YDEGEE. The CDR3 reads CASSSERTSGTDTQYF. The CDR3 coding sequence is TGTGCCAGCAGCTCCGAGAGGACTAGCGGAACAGATACGCAGTATTTT.

The rearrangement links TRBV18 to TRBJ2-6; a weak D match, TRBD1 (6 bases). The CDR3 extends over 18 amino acids. V lost 4 bases and J lost 0, with 16 bases in between. CDR1 and CDR2 from the germline V gene are KGHSH and LQKENI. The CDR3 sequence is CASSLTRPGHSGANVLTF. CDR3 DNA sequence: TGTGCCAGCTCACTCACACGCCCGGGACACTCTGGGGCCAACGTCCTGACTTTC.

This clone was detected only once. One end of the junction does not line up with germline, which may come from a read error. V and J are TRBV2 and TRBJ1-1; D not resolved. Germline V gene lookup returns CDR1 SNHLY and CDR2 FYNNEI. There are 15 residues in the CDR3. The CDR3 nucleotides are TGTGCCAGCAATGAAGCAGAATACATGAACACTGAAGCTTTCTTT. It specifies CASNEAEYMNTEAFF. Supplemented by reference TRBV2 and TRBJ1-1, the full variable domain reads EPEVTQTPSHQVTQMGQEVILRCVPISNHLYFYWYRQILGQKVEFLVSFYNNEISEKSEIFDDQFSVERPDGSNFTLKIRSTKLEDSAMYFCASNEAEYMNTEAFFGQGTRLTVV.

The V gene is TRBV18, the J gene TRBJ2-1; 7 bases line up with TRBD2. The trim removed 3 bases at V and 6 bases at J, leaving 2 bases unmatched. The germline V gene encodes CDR1 KGHSH and CDR2 LQKENI. The length of the CDR3 is 13 residues. In nucleotides, the CDR3 is TGTGCCAGCTCACCGGGGACTACCAATGAGCAGTTCTTC. This gives the protein CASSPGTTNEQFF.